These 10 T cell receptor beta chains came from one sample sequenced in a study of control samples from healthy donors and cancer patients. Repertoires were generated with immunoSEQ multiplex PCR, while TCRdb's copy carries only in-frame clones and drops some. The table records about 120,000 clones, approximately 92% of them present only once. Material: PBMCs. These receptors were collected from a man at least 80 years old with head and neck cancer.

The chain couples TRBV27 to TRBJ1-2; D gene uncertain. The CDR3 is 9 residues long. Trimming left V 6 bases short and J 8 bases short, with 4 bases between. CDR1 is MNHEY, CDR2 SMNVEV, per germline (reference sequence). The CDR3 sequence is CASREGYTF. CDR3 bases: TGTGCCAGCAGAGAGGGCTACACCTTC.

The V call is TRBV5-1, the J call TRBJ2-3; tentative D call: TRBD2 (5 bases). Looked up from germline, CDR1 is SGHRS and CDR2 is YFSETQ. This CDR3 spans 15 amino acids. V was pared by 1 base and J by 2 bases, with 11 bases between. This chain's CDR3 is CASSLLSEPTDTQYF. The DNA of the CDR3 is TGCGCCAGCAGCTTGCTTAGCGAACCCACAGATACGCAGTATTTT.

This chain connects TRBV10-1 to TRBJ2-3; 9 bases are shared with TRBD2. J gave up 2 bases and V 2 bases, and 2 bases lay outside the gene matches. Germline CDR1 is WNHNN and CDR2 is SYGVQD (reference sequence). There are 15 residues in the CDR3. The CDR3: CASSERLAATDTQYF. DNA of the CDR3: TGCGCCAGCAGTGAGAGACTAGCGGCCACAGATACGCAGTATTTT.

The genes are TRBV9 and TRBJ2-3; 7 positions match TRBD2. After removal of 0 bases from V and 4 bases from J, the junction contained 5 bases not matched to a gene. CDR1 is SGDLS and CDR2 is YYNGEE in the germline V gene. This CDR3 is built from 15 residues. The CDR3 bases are TGTGCCAGCAGCGTAGGAAAGCGGGATGCAGATACGCAGTATTTT. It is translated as CASSVGKRDADTQYF. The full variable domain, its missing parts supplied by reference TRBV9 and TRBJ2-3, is DSGVTQTPKHLITATGQRVTLRCSPRSGDLSVYWYQQSLDQGLQFLIQYYNGEERAKGNILERFSAQQFPDLHSELNLSSLELGDSALYFCASSVGKRDADTQYFGPGTRLTVL.

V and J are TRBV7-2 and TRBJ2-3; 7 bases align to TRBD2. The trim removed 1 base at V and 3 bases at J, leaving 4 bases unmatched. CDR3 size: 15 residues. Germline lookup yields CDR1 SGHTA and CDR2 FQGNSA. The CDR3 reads CASSLGAGATDTQYF. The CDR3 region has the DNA TGTGCCAGCAGCTTAGGGGCGGGAGCAACAGATACGCAGTATTTT.

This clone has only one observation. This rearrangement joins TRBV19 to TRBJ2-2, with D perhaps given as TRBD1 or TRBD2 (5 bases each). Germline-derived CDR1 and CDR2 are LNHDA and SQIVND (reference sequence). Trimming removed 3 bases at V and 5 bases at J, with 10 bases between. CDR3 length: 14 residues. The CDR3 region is CASSISWGTGELFF. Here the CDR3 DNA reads TGTGCCAGTAGTATCTCCTGGGGGACCGGGGAGCTGTTTTTT.

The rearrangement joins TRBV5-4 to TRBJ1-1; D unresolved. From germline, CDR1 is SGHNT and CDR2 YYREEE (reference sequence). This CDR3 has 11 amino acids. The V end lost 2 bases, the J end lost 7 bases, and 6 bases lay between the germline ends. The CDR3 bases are TGTGCCAGCAGCTTAGGGATTGAAGCTTTCTTT. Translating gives CASSLGIEAFF.

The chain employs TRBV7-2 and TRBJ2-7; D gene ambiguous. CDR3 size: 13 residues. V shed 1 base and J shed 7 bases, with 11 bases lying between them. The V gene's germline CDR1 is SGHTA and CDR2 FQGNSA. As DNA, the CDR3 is TGTGCCAGCAGCTTAGGTGGTAGTTGGGAGCAGTACTTC. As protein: CASSLGGSWEQYF.

The DNA for the CDR3 is TGTGCCATCAGTGAAAGGTCTGGCAAGGCTGAAGCTTTCTTT. Its translation: CAISERSGKAEAFF. The chain joins TRBV10-3 to TRBJ1-1; D remains ambiguous. V shed 3 bases and J shed 6 bases, with 14 bases lying between them. The CDR3 is 14 amino acids. Germline V CDR1 and CDR2: ENHRY, SYGVKD.

CDR3 DNA: TGTGCCAGCAGCTTAGCAGGGTTTGAGCAGTACTTC. The encoded protein is CASSLAGFEQYF. The chain recombines TRBV11-2 with TRBJ2-7, with D possibly matching TRBD1 (5 bases). This CDR3 comprises 12 residues. From germline, CDR1 is SGHAT and CDR2 FQNNGV. The V end was cut by 1 base, the J end by 7 bases, with 8 bases between.